Each of the 24 T cell receptor beta chains below was sequenced from the same sample in a study of technical replicates of blood from several donors. The repertoire was sequenced with immunoSEQ multiplex PCR; TCRdb's copy has only in-frame clones and lacks some. The sample yields around 83,000 clones, more than 85% seen once. Sequenced input: T cells isolated from PBMCs. All receptors derive from a human donor in good health. Some clones in this sample may be carry-over from other donors' samples.

This clone was recorded only once. V gene TRBV11-2 combines with J gene TRBJ2-7, with 7 bases that match TRBD2. This CDR3 comprises 13 residues. The germline V gene has CDR1 SGHAT and CDR2 FQNNGV. After removal of 7 bases from V and 2 bases from J, the junction contained 5 bases not matched to a gene. The CDR3 nucleotides are TGTGCCAGCACCTGGGGGGGAACCTACGAGCAGTACTTC. Protein sequence: CASTWGGTYEQYF.

This sequence joins TRBV19 and TRBJ2-1; 10 nucleotides agree with TRBD2. This CDR3 has 14 residues. The junction had 8 bases not matched to a gene; V was cut back by 11 bases and J by 4 bases. CDR1 is LNHDA and CDR2 is SQIVND in the germline V gene (reference sequence). The CDR3 sequence: CAGKGLAYYNEQFF. In nucleotides, the CDR3 is TGTGCCGGCAAGGGACTAGCGTATTACAATGAGCAGTTCTTC.

This rearrangement joins TRBV7-2 to TRBJ2-2, with a weak D call TRBD1 (5 bases). The V end lost 0 bases, the J end lost 3 bases, and 11 bases lay between the germline ends. Looked up from germline, CDR1 is SGHTA and CDR2 is FQGNSA. The CDR3 extends over 16 amino acids. CDR3 region: CASSLARAGYTGELFF. The DNA for the CDR3 is TGTGCCAGCAGCTTAGCCAGGGCTGGGTACACCGGGGAGCTGTTTTTT.

The chain combines TRBV18 with TRBJ1-1; a possible D gene is TRBD1 (5 bases). Deletions cut 3 bases from V and 0 bases from J, with 11 bases between. The CDR3 runs to 15 residues. Per germline, CDR1 KGHSH and CDR2 LQKENI. CDR3 in amino acids: CASSPGGRVNTEAFF. DNA of the CDR3: TGTGCCAGCTCACCGGGGGGGAGGGTGAACACTGAAGCTTTCTTT.

This clone has only one observation. This chain uses TRBV10-1 with TRBJ2-7; D gene unclear. This CDR3 contains 11 residues. CDR1 and CDR2 (germline): WNHNN, SYGVQD (reference sequence). Trimming removed 3 bases at V and 3 bases at J, with 3 bases between. The CDR3 is CASSDYYEQYF. The CDR3 DNA follows: TGCGCCAGCAGTGACTACTACGAGCAGTACTTC.

The gene calls are TRBV7-8 and TRBJ1-3, with 7 nucleotides matching TRBD1. This CDR3 has 14 residues. The V segment lost 5 bases and the J segment 2 bases; nucleotides outside the gene matches: 3. CDR1 and CDR2 (germline): SGHVS, FQNEAQ. The CDR3 here is CASSPTGAGNTIYF. CDR3 nucleotide sequence: TGTGCCAGCAGCCCTACAGGGGCTGGAAACACCATATATTTT. Based on the CDR3 plus reference TRBV7-8 and TRBJ1-3, the full variable domain is GAGVSQSPRYKVAKRGQDVALRCDPISGHVSLFWYQQALGQGPEFLTYFQNEAQLDKSGLPSDRFFAERPEGSVSTLKIQRTQQEDSAVYLCASSPTGAGNTIYFGEGSWLTVV.

This chain connects TRBV30 to TRBJ1-1; tentatively, D is TRBD1 (6 bases). The V gene's germline CDR1 is GTSNPN and CDR2 SVGIG (reference sequence). This CDR3 spans 12 amino acids. V was trimmed by 1 base and J by 11 bases, leaving 14 bases between them. The CDR3 spells CAWSEGGTRAFF. The CDR3 DNA reads TGTGCCTGGAGTGAGGGGGGGACTCGGGCTTTCTTT.

The rearrangement links TRBV29-1 to TRBJ2-3, with D maybe TRBD2 (5 bases). CDR1 is SQVTM and CDR2 is ANQGSEA in the germline V gene. The CDR3 length is 12 residues. CDR3: CSARGVFDTQYF. Here the CDR3 DNA reads TGCAGTGCCCGGGGAGTTTTTGATACGCAGTATTTT.

The chain uses TRBV18 and TRBJ1-5; unclear D gene. Trimming removed 5 bases from V and 4 bases from J, with 15 bases in between. The V gene's germline CDR1 is KGHSH and CDR2 LQKENI. This CDR3 comprises 15 residues. The CDR3 region is CASSGQRGDNQPQHF. For the CDR3, the DNA is TGTGCCAGCTCAGGCCAACGCGGAGATAATCAGCCCCAGCATTTT.

The chain recombines TRBV4-1 with TRBJ2-7; 9 positions match TRBD2. Trimming at V came to 5 bases and at J to 5 bases, leaving 7 bases not matched to a gene. Germline-derived CDR1 and CDR2 are MGHRA and YSYEKL. The CDR3 is made up of 14 amino acids. The DNA for the CDR3 is TGCGCCAGCAGCAGAATAGCGGGAGAAGACGAGCAGTACTTC. This codes for CASSRIAGEDEQYF.

The chain joins TRBV27 to TRBJ1-5; D might be TRBD1 (6 bases). Germline assignment: CDR1 MNHEY and CDR2 SMNVEV (reference sequence). The CDR3 sequence is 13 residues long. V was pared by 7 bases and J by 5 bases, with 12 bases between. The CDR3 is CASKTGMDQPQHF. The DNA for the CDR3 is TGTGCCAGCAAAACAGGGATGGATCAGCCCCAGCATTTT.

V is TRBV9 and J is TRBJ1-3; a possible D gene is TRBD1 (6 bases). CDR1 and CDR2 from the germline V gene are SGDLS and YYNGEE. Trimming cost V 3 bases and J 5 bases, with 18 bases left between them. This CDR3 is 16 amino acids long. CDR3: CASSEGGGAVRNTIYF. The CDR3 DNA is TGTGCCAGCAGCGAGGGAGGGGGTGCGGTGAGAAACACCATATATTTT.

V gene TRBV28 combines with J gene TRBJ2-5; the match to TRBD1 covers 7 bases. Germline V gene lookup returns CDR1 MDHEN and CDR2 SYDVKM. This CDR3 comprises 14 residues. Trimming cost V 8 bases and J 3 bases; bases outside gene matches: 9. CDR3 loop: CASGRDREKETQYF. The DNA of the CDR3 is TGTGCCAGCGGAAGGGACAGAGAGAAAGAGACCCAGTACTTC.

The rearrangement joins TRBV27 to TRBJ1-5; D is undetermined. Trimming cost V 2 bases and J 7 bases, with 12 bases left between them. The germline CDR1 and CDR2 sequences are MNHEY and SMNVEV (reference sequence). The CDR3 has 14 residues. CDR3 bases: TGTGCCAGCAGTTTACGAGGGCCGGGGCAGCCCCAGCATTTT. Residues: CASSLRGPGQPQHF.

This sequence joins TRBV28 and TRBJ2-1, with D tentatively TRBD1 (6 bases). The CDR3 is 14 residues long. The germline V gene encodes CDR1 MDHEN and CDR2 SYDVKM. V dropped 3 bases and J dropped 4 bases, with 10 bases sitting between them. DNA of the CDR3: TGTGCCAGCAGTTTCGGGACACCGTACAATGAGCAGTTCTTC. This encodes CASSFGTPYNEQFF.

This clone was seen a single time. The V call is TRBV9, the J call TRBJ2-2; no reliable D call. Germline V gene sequence: CDR1 SGDLS, CDR2 YYNGEE. The CDR3 extends over 13 amino acids. Between the trimmed V and J ends, which lost 0 bases and 4 bases, there was a span of 4 bases. CDR3 nucleotide sequence: TGTGCCAGCAGCGTAGTCAGCACCGGGGAGCTGTTTTTT. This translates into CASSVVSTGELFF.

The gene calls are TRBV7-2 and TRBJ2-3; D uncertain. Trimming stripped 3 bases from V and 5 bases from J, with 9 bases between. Germline CDR1 SGHTA, CDR2 FQGNSA. There are 13 residues in the CDR3. As DNA, the CDR3 is TGTGCCAGCAGCTTCTCAAACGGAGATACGCAGTATTTT. Translation gives CASSFSNGDTQYF.

This clone was recorded a few times. The chain couples TRBV9 to TRBJ2-3; a weak D match, TRBD2 (5 bases). The CDR3 totals 15 residues. The V end lost 0 bases, the J end lost 0 bases, and 8 bases lay between the germline ends. Germline CDR1 reads SGDLS; CDR2 reads YYNGEE. The CDR3 loop is CASSVDEGSTDTQYF. For the CDR3, the DNA is TGTGCCAGCAGCGTAGATGAGGGTAGCACAGATACGCAGTATTTT.

This clone occurred a few times. The rearrangement links TRBV2 to TRBJ2-2; possibly TRBD2 for D (6 bases). The CDR3 consists of 14 residues. The V gene's germline CDR1 is SNHLY and CDR2 FYNNEI. Trimming took off 7 bases at V and 3 bases at J, with 12 bases between the two ends. DNA of the CDR3: TGTGCCAGCAACGGCGGGACTCACACCGGGGAGCTGTTTTTT. It is translated as CASNGGTHTGELFF.

The chain has TRBV5-1 and TRBJ2-5, with 11 bases that match TRBD2. The V gene end was trimmed by 8 bases and the J gene end by 3 bases; junction bases not matched to a gene: 6. Germline-derived CDR1 and CDR2 are SGHRS and YFSETQ. The CDR3 loop spans 14 amino acids. In nucleotides, the CDR3 is TGCGCCAGTACCGGGACTAGCGGAAAAGAGACCCAGTACTTC. This codes for CASTGTSGKETQYF.

The chain employs TRBV7-3 and TRBJ2-5; D is uncertain. Between the trimmed V and J ends, which lost 4 bases and 2 bases, there was a span of 11 bases. The CDR3 contains 14 residues. Germline V gives CDR1 SGHTA, CDR2 FQGTGA. The chain's CDR3 is CASSSGWKQETQYF. The CDR3 nucleotides are TGTGCCAGCAGCTCGGGTTGGAAGCAAGAGACCCAGTACTTC. Using reference TRBV7-3 and TRBJ2-5 for the parts outside the CDR3, the full variable domain is GAGVSQTPSNKVTEKGKYVELRCDPISGHTALYWYRQSLGQGPEFLIYFQGTGAADDSGLPNDRFFAVRPEGSVSTLKIQRTERGDSAVYLCASSSGWKQETQYFGPGTRLLVL.

This sequence joins TRBV19 and TRBJ1-2; TRBD1 aligns across 8 bases. Germline CDR1 reads LNHDA; CDR2 reads SQIVND (reference sequence). V lost 6 bases and J lost 6; bases outside the gene matches: 6. The length of the CDR3 is 13 residues. The CDR3 DNA sequence: TGTGCCAGTAGCACAGGGGGAGGGAATGGCTACACCTTC. Protein: CASSTGGGNGYTF.

In its sample, this clone was seen once. V is TRBV7-6 and J is TRBJ2-1; 8 positions agree with TRBD2. The junction had 5 bases not matched to a gene; V was cut back by 0 bases and J by 1 base. The CDR3 covers 17 residues. Germline-derived CDR1 and CDR2 are SGHVS and FNYEAQ. The CDR3 loop reads CASSLARSGSSYNEQFF. In DNA form, the CDR3 reads TGTGCCAGCAGCTTAGCGAGGAGCGGGAGTTCCTACAATGAGCAGTTCTTC.

The chain has TRBV2 and TRBJ1-1; D possibly corresponds to TRBD1 (6 bases). V lost 4 bases, J lost 4 bases, and 19 bases lay in between. The CDR3 runs to 16 residues. Germline V CDR1 and CDR2: SNHLY, FYNNEI. The CDR3 nucleotides are TGTGCCAGCAGTGTGCAGGGGTCCTACTTGGGCACTGAAGCTTTCTTT. Protein sequence: CASSVQGSYLGTEAFF.